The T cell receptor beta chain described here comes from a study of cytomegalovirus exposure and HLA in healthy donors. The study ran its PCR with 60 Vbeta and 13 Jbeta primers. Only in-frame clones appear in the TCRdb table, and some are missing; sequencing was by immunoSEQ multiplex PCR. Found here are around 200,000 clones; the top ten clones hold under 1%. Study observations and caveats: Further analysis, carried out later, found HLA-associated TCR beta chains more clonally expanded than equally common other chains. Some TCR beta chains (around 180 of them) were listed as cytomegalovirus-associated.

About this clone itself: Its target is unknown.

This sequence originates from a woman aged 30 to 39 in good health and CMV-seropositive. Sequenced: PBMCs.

The CDR3: CASSPQGNQETQYF. Written as DNA, the CDR3 is TGTGCCAGTAGTCCACAGGGGAACCAAGAGACCCAGTACTTC. This sequence joins TRBV19 and TRBJ2-5, with 7 bases lining up with TRBD1. J was trimmed by 0 bases and V by 5 bases; bases with no gene match: 3. Germline CDR1 is LNHDA and CDR2 is SQIVND (reference sequence). The CDR3 spans 14 residues.